Below are 20 T cell receptor beta chains sequenced from a single sample in a study of cytomegalovirus exposure and HLA in healthy donors. The method was immunoSEQ multiplex PCR; TCRdb's version includes in-frame clones alone and lacks a portion of them. The sample shows about 88,000 clones, approximately 88% of them seen only once. The sequencing input was PBMCs. These receptor sequences come from a woman younger than 35 in good health and CMV-seropositive.

The chain couples TRBV30 to TRBJ1-5; TRBD1 matches 9 bases. The trim removed 2 bases at V and 0 bases at J, leaving 11 bases unmatched. Germline-derived CDR1 and CDR2 are GTSNPN and SVGIG (reference sequence). There are 18 residues in the CDR3. The CDR3 sequence is CAWSFHRGRGDSNQPQHF. The CDR3 nucleotides are TGTGCCTGGAGTTTCCACAGGGGGCGCGGGGATAGCAATCAGCCCCAGCATTTT.

The J gene is TRBJ2-2, the V gene TRBV9; D perhaps matches TRBD1 (7 bases). V shed 4 bases and J shed 1 base, with 35 bases lying between them. The CDR3 has 23 amino acids. Germline V gene lookup returns CDR1 SGDLS and CDR2 YYNGEE. The CDR3 DNA follows: TGTGCCAGCAGCCCACCCAGGCTAGCAAGGAGGGAATGGGGACAGCAGAACACCGGGGAGCTGTTTTTT. It codes for CASSPPRLARREWGQQNTGELFF.

V and J are TRBV4-3 and TRBJ1-2, with 7 bases lining up with TRBD1. The CDR3 consists of 13 residues. J lost 4 bases, V lost 1 base, and 0 bases had no gene match. Germline lookup yields CDR1 LGHNA and CDR2 YSLEER. CDR3 bases: TGCGCCAGCAGCCAAGGACAGGGCTATGGCTACACCTTC. As protein: CASSQGQGYGYTF.

This chain connects TRBV14 to TRBJ2-5; TRBD1 matches at 7 bases. From germline, CDR1 is SGHDN and CDR2 FVKESK. This CDR3 has 15 residues. V gave up 2 bases and J gave up 6 bases; unmatched junction bases: 9. CDR3 nucleotide sequence: TGTGCCAGCAGCCAATGGGACAGCCTGGGGAAGACCCAGTACTTC. Translation: CASSQWDSLGKTQYF.

J is TRBJ2-2 and V is TRBV7-2, with TRBD2 identical over 8 bases. Germline V gene lookup returns CDR1 SGHTA and CDR2 FQGNSA. The CDR3 consists of 16 residues. V lost 6 bases, J lost 0 bases, and 6 bases stayed unmatched. CDR3 DNA: TGTGCCAGCAGATCGGGAGGGGGGCCGAACACCGGGGAGCTGTTTTTT. Residues: CASRSGGGPNTGELFF.

The chain carries TRBV5-6 and TRBJ2-3, with unresolved D. V was trimmed by 0 bases and J by 3 bases, leaving 20 bases between them. Germline CDR1 reads SGHDT; CDR2 reads YYEEEE. The CDR3 loop spans 18 amino acids. The CDR3 DNA is TGTGCCAGCAGCTTGGGCCCATTGCTAGGCGGTAGGACAGATACGCAGTATTTT. It specifies CASSLGPLLGGRTDTQYF.

V and J are TRBV10-2 and TRBJ2-2, with 10 bases matching TRBD1. Germline lookup yields CDR1 WSHSY and CDR2 SAAADI. With 5 bases clipped from V and 7 bases from J, the junction kept 4 bases outside the gene matches. The CDR3 covers 14 residues. The CDR3 spells CASSPGQGIGELFF. In DNA form, the CDR3 reads TGCGCCAGCAGTCCGGGACAGGGGATCGGGGAGCTGTTTTTT.

The V and J genes are TRBV28 and TRBJ1-2, with D possibly matching TRBD1 (6 bases). The CDR3 is 12 amino acids. Germline V lookup: CDR1 MDHEN, CDR2 SYDVKM. Trimming took off 5 bases at V and 2 bases at J, with 6 bases between the two ends. CDR3 in DNA: TGTGCCAGCAGTCAGGGGAACTATGGCTACACCTTC. This codes for CASSQGNYGYTF.

This rearrangement joins TRBV21-1 to TRBJ1-5; the D call of TRBD1 is as the table states it, not checked on the DNA. TRBV21-1 is deemed a pseudogene. The CDR3 loop spans 19 amino acids. CDR3 residues: CASSKEGRGRGYSNQPQHF. Written as DNA, the CDR3 is TGTGCCAGCAGCAAAGAGGGCAGGGGGCGCGGGTATAGCAATCAGCCCCAGCATTTT.

The table lists this clone with a few counts. The chain links TRBV5-6 to TRBJ1-6, with D possibly TRBD1 on 5 matching bases. Germline V gene sequence: CDR1 SGHDT, CDR2 YYEEEE. The CDR3 covers 17 residues. V was pared by 0 bases and J by 9 bases, with 19 bases between. Written as DNA, the CDR3 is TGTGCCAGCAGCTTGGAAAGGGGTTGGGTGGTGAGTTCACCCCTCCACTTT. Translating gives CASSLERGWVVSSPLHF.

The CDR3 DNA sequence: TGTGCCAGCAGATCGGGACAGGGCGATTATGGCTACACCTTC. Its protein is CASRSGQGDYGYTF. The chain employs TRBV28 and TRBJ1-2, with 9 bases fitting TRBD1. The V gene's germline CDR1 is MDHEN and CDR2 SYDVKM. V gave up 6 bases and J gave up 5 bases; unmatched junction bases: 7. This CDR3 spans 14 amino acids.

The chain joins TRBV7-2 to TRBJ1-1; unclear D gene. V gave up 5 bases and J gave up 0 bases, with 16 bases separating them. CDR3 length: 16 residues. CDR1 and CDR2 from the germline V gene are SGHTA and FQGNSA. In DNA, the CDR3 is TGTGCCAGCAGCCTCCAGGTTCCCGGGATGAACACTGAAGCTTTCTTT. This gives the protein CASSLQVPGMNTEAFF.

In its sample, this clone was seen once. This chain joins TRBV9 and TRBJ1-2; a possible D gene is TRBD1 (5 bases). The CDR3 spans 13 residues. The V end lost 3 bases, the J end lost 1 base, and 7 bases lay between the germline ends. CDR1 and CDR2 from the germline V gene are SGDLS and YYNGEE. The CDR3: CASSGDSNYGYTF. The CDR3 DNA reads as TGTGCCAGCAGCGGTGACAGTAACTATGGCTACACCTTC.

CDR3 bases: TGTGCCAGCCCCACAGGGGGCCATGGCTACACCTTC. This gives the protein CASPTGGHGYTF. V and J are TRBV28 and TRBJ1-2; 9 bases line up with TRBD1. Trimming removed 8 bases from V and 6 bases from J; junction bases left unmatched: 4. Germline V gene sequence: CDR1 MDHEN, CDR2 SYDVKM. This CDR3 comprises 12 residues.

Here the CDR3 reads CATSRGLAGGPSTDTQYF. DNA for the CDR3: TGTGCCACCAGCAGAGGACTAGCGGGGGGGCCTAGCACAGATACGCAGTATTTT. This chain links TRBV15 with TRBJ2-3, with 14 bases fitting TRBD2. Germline-derived CDR1 and CDR2 are LNHNV and YYDKDF (reference sequence). The V gene end was trimmed by 1 base and the J gene end by 0 bases; junction bases not matched to a gene: 3. This CDR3 has 18 residues.

The chain combines TRBV7-6 with TRBJ2-2, with 10 bases matching TRBD2. Germline V gene data show CDR1 as SGHVS and CDR2 as FNYEAQ. This CDR3 spans 15 amino acids. V was pared by 5 bases and J by 6 bases, with 6 bases of the junction left unmatched. The CDR3 DNA reads as TGTGCCAGCAGCGAATATAGCGGGGGGCCCGGGGAGCTGTTTTTT. Amino acid sequence: CASSEYSGGPGELFF.

The chain employs TRBV19 and TRBJ2-4, with D perhaps matching TRBD2 (5 bases). This CDR3 has 13 amino acids. Germline loops: CDR1 LNHDA, CDR2 SQIVND (reference sequence). V lost 5 bases and J 8 bases, leaving 13 bases between the germline ends. CDR3 nucleotide sequence: TGTGCCAGTAGTCGGACTCCAGTAGACATTCAGTACTTC. Amino acid sequence: CASSRTPVDIQYF. Full variable domain (remainder filled in from reference TRBV19 and TRBJ2-4): DGGITQSPKYLFRKEGQNVTLSCEQNLNHDAMYWYRQDPGQGLRLIYYSQIVNDFQKGDIAEGYSVSREKKESFPLTVTSAQKNPTAFYLCASSRTPVDIQYFGAGTRLSVL.

The genes are TRBV27 and TRBJ1-5; D is unresolved. From germline, CDR1 is MNHEY and CDR2 SMNVEV (reference sequence). With 2 bases removed from V and 5 bases from J, the gap between germline ends came to 7 bases. The CDR3 is 13 residues long. Here the CDR3 reads CASSLGGHQPQHF. The CDR3 DNA follows: TGTGCCAGCAGTTTAGGTGGGCATCAGCCCCAGCATTTT.

The chain combines TRBV7-6 with TRBJ2-7, with 13 bases fitting TRBD2. The germline V gene has CDR1 SGHVS and CDR2 FNYEAQ. CDR3 length: 14 residues. The J segment lost 6 bases and the V segment lost 3 bases, leaving 2 bases of the junction unmatched. The CDR3 bases are TGTGCCAGCAGCTTGGGACTAGCGGGGCCCGAGCAGTACTTC. Translation: CASSLGLAGPEQYF.

This chain connects TRBV5-1 to TRBJ1-1; the match to TRBD1 covers 10 bases. The CDR3 consists of 14 residues. Germline V lookup: CDR1 SGHRS, CDR2 YFSETQ. The J segment lost 6 bases and the V segment lost 4 bases, leaving 6 bases of the junction unmatched. The DNA for the CDR3 is TGCGCCAGCAGCGGCATGGGACAGGGGTCTGAAGCTTTCTTT. Translated, it gives CASSGMGQGSEAFF. The full variable domain, in which reference TRBV5-1 and TRBJ1-1 provide the parts outside the CDR3, is KAGVTQTPRYLIKTRGQQVTLSCSPISGHRSVSWYQQTPGQGLQFLFEYFSETQRNKGNFPGRFSGRQFSNSRSEMNVSTLELGDSALYLCASSGMGQGSEAFFGQGTRLTVV.